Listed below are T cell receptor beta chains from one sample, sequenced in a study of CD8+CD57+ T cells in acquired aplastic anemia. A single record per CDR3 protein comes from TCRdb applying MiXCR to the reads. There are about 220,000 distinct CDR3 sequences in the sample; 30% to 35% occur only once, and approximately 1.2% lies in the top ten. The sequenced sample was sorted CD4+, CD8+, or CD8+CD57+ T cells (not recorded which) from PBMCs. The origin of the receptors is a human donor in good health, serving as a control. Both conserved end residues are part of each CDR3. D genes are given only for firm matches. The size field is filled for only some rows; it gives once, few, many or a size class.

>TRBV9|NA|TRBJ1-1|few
TGTGCCAGCAGCCCCCGACTCGGGACAACGAACACTGAAGCTTTCTTT
CASSPRLGTTNTEAFF
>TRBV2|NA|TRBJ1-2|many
TGTGCCAGCGCAGGTGACTATGGCTACACCTTC
CASAGDYGYTF
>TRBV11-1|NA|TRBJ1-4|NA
TGTGCCAGCAGCTTAATGGATTCGGGAAAACTGTTTTTT
CASSLMDSGKLFF
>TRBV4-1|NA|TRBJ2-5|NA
TGCGCCAGCAGCCAAGATCCGCGGGTAAAAGAGACCCAGTACTTC
CASSQDPRVKETQYF
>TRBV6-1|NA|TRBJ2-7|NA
TGTGCCAGCAGTGAAGGGTTCGGGCACTTCTACGAGCAGTACTTC
CASSEGFGHFYEQYF
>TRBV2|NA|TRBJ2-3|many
TGTGCCAGCAGTGAAGCGGGTGGGGGTGCAGATACGCAGTATTTT
CASSEAGGGADTQYF
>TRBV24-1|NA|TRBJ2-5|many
TGTGCCACCAGTGAGCCGGGGGACCTAGGAGAGACCCAGTACTTC
CATSEPGDLGETQYF
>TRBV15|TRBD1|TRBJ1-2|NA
TGTGCCACCAGTGGACAGGGGGCGAGCTACGGCTACACCTTC
CATSGQGASYGYTF
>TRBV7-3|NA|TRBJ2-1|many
TGTGCCAGCAGCTTACAGGGAGGTTCCAATGAGCAGTTCTTC
CASSLQGGSNEQFF
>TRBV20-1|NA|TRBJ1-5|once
TGCAGTGCTATACCACAGGGTGTGAGCAATCAGCCCCAGCATTTT
CSAIPQGVSNQPQHF
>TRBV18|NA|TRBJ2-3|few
TGTGCCAGCTCACCAAGTAGGGCGGGCACAGATACGCAGTATTTT
CASSPSRAGTDTQYF
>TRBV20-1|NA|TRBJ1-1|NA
TGCAGTGCCCGGACGAGGATCGACACTGAAGCTTTCTTT
CSARTRIDTEAFF
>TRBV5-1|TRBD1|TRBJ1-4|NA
TGCGCCAGCAGCCGAGGACAGGGGAGTCAATATGGAAAACTGTTTTTT
CASSRGQGSQYGKLFF
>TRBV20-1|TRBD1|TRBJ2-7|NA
TGCAGTGCTAGAGGGGACAGGGTGGGAGGAGCCTACGAGCAGTACTTC
CSARGDRVGGAYEQYF
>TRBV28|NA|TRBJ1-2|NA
TGTGCCAGCAGCCGTTCCCTAACTAACTATGGCTACACCTTC
CASSRSLTNYGYTF
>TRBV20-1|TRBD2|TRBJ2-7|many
TGCAGTGCCGTTACTAGCGGGAAAACCTACGAGCAGTACTTC
CSAVTSGKTYEQYF